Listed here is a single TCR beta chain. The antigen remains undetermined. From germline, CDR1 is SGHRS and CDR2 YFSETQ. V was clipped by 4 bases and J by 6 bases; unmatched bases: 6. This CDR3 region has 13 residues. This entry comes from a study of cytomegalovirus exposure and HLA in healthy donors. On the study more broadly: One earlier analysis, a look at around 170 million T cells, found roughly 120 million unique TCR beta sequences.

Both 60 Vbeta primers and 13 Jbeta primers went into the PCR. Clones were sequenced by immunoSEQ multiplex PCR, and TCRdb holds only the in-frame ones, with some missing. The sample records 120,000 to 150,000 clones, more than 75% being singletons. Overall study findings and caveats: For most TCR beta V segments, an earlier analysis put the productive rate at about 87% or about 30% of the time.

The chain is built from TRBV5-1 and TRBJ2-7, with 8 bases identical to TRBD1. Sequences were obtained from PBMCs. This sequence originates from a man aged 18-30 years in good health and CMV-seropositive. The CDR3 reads CASSQTGEREQYF. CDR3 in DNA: TGCGCCAGCAGCCAGACAGGGGAACGCGAGCAGTACTTC.